Sequencing of this T cell receptor (beta chain) was carried out in a study of T cell repertoires in cytomegalovirus infection. At the level of the study: It was the public TCR beta signatures that indicated both CMV infection and matching HLA type.

TCRdb re-called the reads with MiXCR, one entry per CDR3 protein. Here the sample spans 80,000 or so distinct CDR3 sequences, more than 20% being singletons. V dropped 5 bases and J dropped 0 bases, with 9 bases sitting between them. Germline CDR1 SGHTA, CDR2 FQGNSA. The CDR3 has 14 amino acids. Details on this clonotype: Its antigen is currently unknown.

This TCR was recovered from a human donor in good health (CMV status not recorded). Some clones in this sample may be carry-over from other donors' samples. V and J are TRBV7-2 and TRBJ2-3; D is unclear. Material: CD8+ T cells from cultured PBMCs, obtained from culture after CMV antigen stimulation. CDR3: CASSETPSTDTQYF. The CDR3 nucleotides are TGTGCCAGCAGCGAGACTCCTAGCACAGATACGCAGTATTTT.